Given below is one TCR beta chain in context. Its antigen remains unidentified. TCRdb recomputed calls from the RACE reads with MiXCR, one row per CDR3 protein. The profile shows about 380,000 distinct CDR3 sequences, about 6% of them singletons. This entry is derived from a study of human T cells and chemical hapten exposure. General study points: The study found expanded TCRs formed significantly more large CDR3 similarity clusters than controls.

Regarding time point: patch test 2, 6 weeks after DPC sensitization. As for treatment: therapeutic diphenylcyclopropenone sensitization with weekly scalp DPC. V dropped 4 bases and J dropped 1; count of bases not matched to a gene: 10. Germline V gene sequence: CDR1 MDHEN, CDR2 SYDVKM. CDR3 length: 17 residues. The sequences come from whole blood, collected in connection with sensitization to the hapten diphenylcyclopropenone (DPC). The V gene is TRBV28, the J gene TRBJ2-7; 10 bases align to TRBD1. This receptor was obtained from a young woman with alopecia areata. Some clones in this sample may be carry-over from other donors' samples. Written as DNA, the CDR3 is TGTGCCAGCAGTTCCCCCCGGGACAGGGGCAATTCCTACGAGCAGTACTTC. This translates into CASSSPRDRGNSYEQYF.